The entry that follows covers one T cell receptor (beta chain) sequence. This sample is drawn from a study of shared clonotypes between healthy human individuals. This CDR3 has 15 residues. J gave up 4 bases and V 3 bases, and 8 bases lay outside the gene matches. The germline CDR1 and CDR2 sequences are SQVTM and ANQGSEA. This table comes from immunoSEQ multiplex PCR, and its TCRdb copy is limited to in-frame clones, with some not included. The sample holds more than 850,000 clones; approximately 78% are singletons and the top ten take 0.4% to 0.55%. Researchers partitioned CD4+ cells into CD45RA+ naive and CD45RA-negative memory subsets.

The rearrangement joins TRBV29-1 to TRBJ2-3, with 9 positions matching TRBD2. The source material was memory CD4+ T cells from PBMCs. The subset here: CD45RA-negative fraction. This TCR was sampled from a man younger than 30 in good health. Some clones in this sample may be carry-over from other donors' samples. CDR3 protein: CSVDKPGLASDTQYF. CDR3 nucleotides: TGCAGCGTTGACAAACCGGGACTAGCCTCAGATACGCAGTATTTT.